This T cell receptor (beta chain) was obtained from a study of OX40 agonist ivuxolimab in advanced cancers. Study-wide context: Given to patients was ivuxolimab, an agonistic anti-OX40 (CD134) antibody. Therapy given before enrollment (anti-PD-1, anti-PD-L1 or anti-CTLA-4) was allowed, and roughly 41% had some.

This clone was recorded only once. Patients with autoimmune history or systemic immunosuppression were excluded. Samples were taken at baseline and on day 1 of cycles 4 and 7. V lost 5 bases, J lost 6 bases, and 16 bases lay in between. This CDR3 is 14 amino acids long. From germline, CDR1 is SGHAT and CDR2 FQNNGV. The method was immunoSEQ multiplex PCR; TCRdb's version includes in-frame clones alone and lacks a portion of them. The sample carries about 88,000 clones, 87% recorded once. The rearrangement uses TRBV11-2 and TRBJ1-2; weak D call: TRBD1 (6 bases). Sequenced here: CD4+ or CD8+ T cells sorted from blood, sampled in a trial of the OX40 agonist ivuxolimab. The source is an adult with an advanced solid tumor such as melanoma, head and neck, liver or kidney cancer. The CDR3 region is CASSPETGLHGYTF. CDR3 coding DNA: TGTGCCAGCAGCCCGGAAACAGGGCTACATGGCTACACCTTC.